One sample yielded the 14 T cell receptor beta chains listed below, sequenced in a study of control samples from healthy donors and cancer patients. Produced via immunoSEQ multiplex PCR; TCRdb's table is partial and in-frame only. Of around 76,000 clones in the sample, about 95% are singletons; the top ten hold 6% to 8%. The specimen was blood. The receptors were sampled from a woman aged 40 to 50 in good health.

This clone was picked up one time. The V gene is TRBV6-5, the J gene TRBJ1-5; 9 bases are a match to TRBD1. This CDR3 spans 15 amino acids. In germline, CDR1 is MNHEY, CDR2 SVGAGI. V trimming: 6 bases; J trimming: 4 bases; junction bases outside the gene matches: 7. The CDR3 protein is CASRADRGINQPQHF. The CDR3 coding sequence is TGTGCCAGCAGGGCGGACAGGGGTATTAATCAGCCCCAGCATTTT.

CDR3 sequence: CASSYRDTYNEQFF. As DNA, the CDR3 is TGTGCCAGCAGTTACCGGGACACCTACAATGAGCAGTTCTTC. The V call is TRBV6-2 or TRBV6-3, the J call TRBJ2-1; tentative D call: TRBD1 (6 bases). The V gene lost 2 bases and the J gene lost 2 bases, with 7 bases spanning the gap. Germline loops: CDR1 MNHEY, CDR2 SVGEGT. There are 14 residues in the CDR3.

This chain connects TRBV6-5 to TRBJ1-3; D is ambiguous. The CDR3 has 14 amino acids. The V gene lost 4 bases and the J gene lost 0 bases, with 7 bases spanning the gap. From germline, CDR1 is MNHEY and CDR2 SVGAGI. Here the CDR3 DNA reads TGTGCCAGCAGTTTAAAGTACTCTGGAAACACCATATATTTT. Translated, it gives CASSLKYSGNTIYF.

This clone was detected once. The rearrangement uses TRBV18 and TRBJ2-2, with 8 bases fitting TRBD1. V shed 3 bases, J shed 3 bases, and the junction held 3 bases outside the gene matches. Looked up from germline, CDR1 is KGHSH and CDR2 is LQKENI. This CDR3 has 15 residues. The CDR3 region is CASSPTGADTGELFF. The DNA of the CDR3 is TGTGCCAGCTCACCGACAGGGGCCGACACCGGGGAGCTGTTTTTT. The whole variable domain, filled in from reference TRBV18 and TRBJ2-2, reads NAGVMQNPRHLVRRRGQEARLRCSPMKGHSHVYWYRQLPEEGLKFMVYLQKENIIDESGMPKERFSAEFPKEGPSILRIQQVVRGDSAAYFCASSPTGADTGELFFGEGSRLTVL.

CDR3 region: CASSLPGSEAFF. In nucleotides, the CDR3 is TGTGCCAGCAGCTTACCGGGCAGTGAAGCTTTCTTT. The chain uses TRBV13 and TRBJ1-1, with D unresolved. Trimming stripped 2 bases from V and 7 bases from J, with 8 bases between. Germline values: CDR1 PRHDT, CDR2 FYEKMQ (reference sequence). The CDR3 is 12 residues long. The variable domain in full, completed from reference TRBV13 and TRBJ1-1, reads AAGVIQSPRHLIKEKRETATLKCYPIPRHDTVYWYQQGPGQDPQFLISFYEKMQSDKGSIPDRFSAQQFSDYHSELNMSSLELGDSALYFCASSLPGSEAFFGQGTRLTVV.

The chain recombines TRBV19 with TRBJ2-3; perhaps TRBD2 as D (6 bases). CDR1 is LNHDA and CDR2 is SQIVND in the germline V gene (reference sequence). The CDR3 has 13 amino acids. V lost 6 bases and J 4 bases, leaving 11 bases between the germline ends. This CDR3 is CASSGRGPDTQYF. CDR3 DNA: TGTGCCAGTAGCGGGCGGGGCCCAGATACGCAGTATTTT. The whole variable domain, filled in from reference TRBV19 and TRBJ2-3, reads DGGITQSPKYLFRKEGQNVTLSCEQNLNHDAMYWYRQDPGQGLRLIYYSQIVNDFQKGDIAEGYSVSREKKESFPLTVTSAQKNPTAFYLCASSGRGPDTQYFGPGTRLTVL.

The gene calls are TRBV27 and TRBJ2-7; TRBD2 matches at 10 bases. V lost 6 bases and J lost 6; bases outside the gene matches: 8. This CDR3 comprises 14 residues. Germline CDR1 reads MNHEY; CDR2 reads SMNVEV (reference sequence). The CDR3 is CASSTGLALGEQYF. For the CDR3, the DNA is TGTGCCAGCAGCACGGGACTAGCGCTGGGCGAGCAGTACTTC.

Turning to this clone: At one end, the junction sequence differs from germline, possibly due to a read error. The V call is TRBV2, the J call TRBJ2-1, with TRBD2 matching 8 bases. Germline V gene sequence: CDR1 SNHLY, CDR2 FYNNEI. This CDR3 comprises 16 residues. The CDR3 spells CASIEAQGLAQNEQFF. The CDR3, as DNA: TGTGCCAGCATTGAAGCCCAAGGACTAGCACAAAATGAGCAGTTCTTC.

The CDR3, as DNA: TGTGCCAGCAGCTTAGAAATTCAGCGTGATACGCAGTATTTT. Protein product: CASSLEIQRDTQYF. The rearrangement joins TRBV11-2 to TRBJ2-3; unclear D gene. This CDR3 spans 14 amino acids. Deletions cut 0 bases from V and 6 bases from J, with 10 bases between. Looked up from germline, CDR1 is SGHAT and CDR2 is FQNNGV.

The chain carries TRBV4-2 and TRBJ1-4; D uncertain. The germline V gene has CDR1 LGHNA and CDR2 YNFKEQ. Deletions cut 0 bases from V and 10 bases from J, with 9 bases between. This CDR3 is 13 amino acids long. CDR3 DNA sequence: TGTGCCAGCAGCCAAGATACGGAGGGAAAACTGTTTTTT. Amino acids: CASSQDTEGKLFF.

This clone came up once. The DNA of the CDR3 is TGTGCCAGCAGCTTGGATCAGGGTAATGAAAAACTGTTTTTT. Residues: CASSLDQGNEKLFF. The chain is built from TRBV5-4 and TRBJ1-4, with a weak D call TRBD1 (5 bases). This CDR3 spans 14 amino acids. Trimming left V 0 bases short and J 4 bases short, with 7 bases between. The germline V gene has CDR1 SGHNT and CDR2 YYREEE (reference sequence).

CDR3 residues: CASSIGAGGQPQHF. CDR3 sequence (DNA): TGTGCCAGTAGTATAGGGGCAGGGGGACAGCCCCAGCATTTT. V gene TRBV19 combines with J gene TRBJ1-5; 7 nucleotides align to TRBD1. The CDR3 runs 14 residues. Per germline, CDR1 LNHDA and CDR2 SQIVND (reference sequence). Trimming removed 1 base from V and 7 bases from J; junction bases left unmatched: 4.

This rearrangement joins TRBV2 to TRBJ2-4; perhaps TRBD2 as D (6 bases). Germline values: CDR1 SNHLY, CDR2 FYNNEI. This CDR3 contains 15 residues. Trimming cost V 6 bases and J 0 bases, with 12 bases left between them. The CDR3 DNA sequence: TGTGCCAGCAGCGGGGACTCCCGAGCCAAAAACATTCAGTACTTC. Translation: CASSGDSRAKNIQYF.

The chain employs TRBV7-2 and TRBJ1-6, with 7 positions matching TRBD1. After removal of 5 bases from V and 4 bases from J, the junction contained 8 bases not matched to a gene. This CDR3 region has 16 residues. The germline CDR1 and CDR2 sequences are SGHTA and FQGNSA. DNA for the CDR3: TGTGCCAGCAGCCTCTACCGGGACAGATATAATTCACCCCTCCACTTT. This translates into CASSLYRDRYNSPLHF.